Presented here are 9 T cell receptor beta chains from one specimen sequenced in a study of PD-1 blockade in classical Hodgkin lymphoma. Profiling relied on immunoSEQ multiplex PCR, and the TCRdb table lists in-frame clones only, not all of them. The sample records tens of thousands of clones, around 90% being singletons. Time point given: cycle 4 day 1 (C4D1), after around six weeks of nivolumab. The patients all showed relapse after autologous stem cell transplantation, while their brentuximab vedotin exposure varied. The sequencing here drew on peripheral blood mononuclear cells (PBMCs), taken before the fourth cycle of nivolumab. These receptors all come from a human donor with classical Hodgkin lymphoma.

The chain employs TRBV7-9 and TRBJ1-1, with a possible D match to TRBD1 (5 bases). There are 14 residues in the CDR3. CDR1 is SEHNR and CDR2 is FQNEAQ in the germline V gene (reference sequence). Trimming removed 3 bases at V and 0 bases at J, with 8 bases between. The chain's CDR3 is CASSFQGLNTEAFF. The DNA of the CDR3 is TGTGCCAGCAGCTTTCAGGGACTGAACACTGAAGCTTTCTTT.

J is TRBJ1-2 and V is TRBV9, with D perhaps matching TRBD1 (5 bases). Germline assignment: CDR1 SGDLS and CDR2 YYNGEE. This CDR3 has 15 residues. The V end was cut by 4 bases, the J end by 3 bases, with 16 bases between. CDR3 in DNA: TGTGCCAGCAGCCCCGAATTGGCAGGGCACTATGGCTACACCTTC. This gives the protein CASSPELAGHYGYTF.

This clone was counted a few times. The V call is TRBV7-2, the J call TRBJ2-7, with no clear D. Trimming left V 0 bases short and J 2 bases short, with 14 bases between. Per germline, CDR1 SGHTA and CDR2 FQGNSA. The CDR3 covers 16 residues. CDR3 loop: CASSLARDLLTYEQYF. The CDR3 coding sequence is TGTGCCAGCAGCTTAGCCCGAGATTTACTGACCTACGAGCAGTACTTC.

V is TRBV2 and J is TRBJ1-4; the D gene is possibly TRBD1 (6 bases). Trimming pared 11 bases from V and 2 bases from J, leaving 15 bases between. The V gene's germline CDR1 is SNHLY and CDR2 FYNNEI. The CDR3 has 14 amino acids. The CDR3 protein is CAVTGLETNEKLFF. CDR3 nucleotide sequence: TGTGCCGTCACAGGGTTGGAGACTAATGAAAAACTGTTTTTT.

On this clone: A junction end diverges from the germline sequence, so it may reflect a read error. In nucleotides, the CDR3 is TGTACCAGCAGGCCCTGGACTAGCGGGAGTTTCTACGAGCAGTACTTC. Encoded protein: CTSRPWTSGSFYEQYF. The genes are TRBV27 and TRBJ2-7; 13 bases match TRBD2. The CDR3 sequence is 16 residues long. CDR1 and CDR2 (germline): MNHEY, SMNVEV (reference sequence).

The chain recombines TRBV9 with TRBJ2-1; D is tentatively TRBD1 or TRBD2 (7 bases each). Trimming removed 2 bases at V and 8 bases at J, with 17 bases between. The germline CDR1 and CDR2 sequences are SGDLS and YYNGEE. This CDR3 contains 15 residues. CDR3 amino acids: CASSVGRGLPHEQFF. The CDR3 DNA is TGTGCCAGCAGCGTGGGGAGGGGGCTACCGCATGAGCAGTTCTTC. The full variable domain, rest sourced from reference TRBV9 and TRBJ2-1, is DSGVTQTPKHLITATGQRVTLRCSPRSGDLSVYWYQQSLDQGLQFLIQYYNGEERAKGNILERFSAQQFPDLHSELNLSSLELGDSALYFCASSVGRGLPHEQFFGPGTRLTVL.

This clone was counted a single time. The rearrangement uses TRBV7-2 and TRBJ1-1; no firm D call. The CDR3 covers 13 residues. The germline V gene encodes CDR1 SGHTA and CDR2 FQGNSA. V lost 2 bases, J lost 11 bases, and 15 bases lay in between. CDR3 loop: CASSLTSPREAFF. The CDR3 coding sequence is TGTGCCAGCAGCTTAACTTCGCCGAGGGAGGCTTTCTTT.

The J gene is TRBJ1-1, the V gene TRBV7-9; 8 nucleotides match TRBD1. The V gene end was trimmed by 5 bases and the J gene end by 0 bases; junction bases not matched to a gene: 5. This CDR3 has 15 residues. The germline gives CDR1 SEHNR, CDR2 FQNEAQ (reference sequence). CDR3 in DNA: TGTGCCAGCAGCCCAGGACAGGGATTGAACACTGAAGCTTTCTTT. This translates into CASSPGQGLNTEAFF.

V is TRBV6-5 and J is TRBJ2-7; either TRBD1 or TRBD2 may supply D (6 bases each). Trimming left V 5 bases short and J 0 bases short, with 14 bases between. The germline V gene encodes CDR1 MNHEY and CDR2 SVGAGI. CDR3 length: 15 amino acids. The chain's CDR3 is CASSGGLGPSYEQYF. The CDR3 region has the DNA TGTGCCAGCAGTGGGGGGCTAGGGCCCTCCTACGAGCAGTACTTC.